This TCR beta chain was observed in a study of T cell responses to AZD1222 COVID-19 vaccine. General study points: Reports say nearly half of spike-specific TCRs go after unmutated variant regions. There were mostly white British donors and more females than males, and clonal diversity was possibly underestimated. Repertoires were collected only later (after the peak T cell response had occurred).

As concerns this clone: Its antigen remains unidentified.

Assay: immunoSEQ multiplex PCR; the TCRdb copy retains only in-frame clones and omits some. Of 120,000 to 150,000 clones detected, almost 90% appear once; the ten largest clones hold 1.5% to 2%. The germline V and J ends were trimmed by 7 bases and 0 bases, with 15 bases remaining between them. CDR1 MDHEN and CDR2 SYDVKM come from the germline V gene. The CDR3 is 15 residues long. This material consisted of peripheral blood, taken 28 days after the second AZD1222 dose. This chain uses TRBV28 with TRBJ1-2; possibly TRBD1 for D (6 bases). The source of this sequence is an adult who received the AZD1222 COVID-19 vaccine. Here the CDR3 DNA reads TGTGCCAGCACTCAAGGGGGTGTAACTAACTATGGCTACACCTTC. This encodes CASTQGGVTNYGYTF.